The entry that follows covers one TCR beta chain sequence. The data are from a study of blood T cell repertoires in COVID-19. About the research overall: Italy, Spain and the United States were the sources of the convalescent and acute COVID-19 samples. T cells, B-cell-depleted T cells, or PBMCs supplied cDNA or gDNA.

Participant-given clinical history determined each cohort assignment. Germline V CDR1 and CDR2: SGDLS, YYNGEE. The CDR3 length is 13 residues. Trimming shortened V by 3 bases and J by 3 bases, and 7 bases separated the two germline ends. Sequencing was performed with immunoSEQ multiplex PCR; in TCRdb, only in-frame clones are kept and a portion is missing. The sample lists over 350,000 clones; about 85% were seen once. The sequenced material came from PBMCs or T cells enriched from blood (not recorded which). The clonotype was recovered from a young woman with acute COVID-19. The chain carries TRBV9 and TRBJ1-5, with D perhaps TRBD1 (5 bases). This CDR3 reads CASSAGYNQPQHF. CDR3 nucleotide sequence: TGTGCCAGCAGCGCAGGGTACAATCAGCCCCAGCATTTT.